This T cell receptor (beta chain) was found in a study of identical twins. Among all donors, each was a healthy Caucasian. Germline V lookup: CDR1 LNHNV, CDR2 YYDKDF (reference sequence). The CDR3 totals 17 residues. Between the trimmed V and J ends, which lost 3 bases and 0 bases, there was a span of 12 bases. This clonotype was picked up a small number of times. Its antigen remains unknown. Whole-study results and caveats: Instead of following the same donors, the conclusions were based on cross-sectional statistical analysis.

Each CDR3 protein is one row after TCRdb ran MiXCR on the 5' RACE reads. Seen here are roughly 250,000 distinct CDR3 sequences, 7.5% observed once, and the top ten hold more than 5%. These same records also appear under a second study, on yellow fever vaccine responses in identical twins.

This receptor was taken from a woman aged 18-29 years in good health. The chain employs TRBV15 and TRBJ2-6; D is unresolved. The sample was CD8+ T cells sorted from blood. The CDR3 DNA follows: TGTGCCACCAGCAGGGCAGAGGACCACTCTGGGGCCAACGTCCTGACTTTC. It codes for CATSRAEDHSGANVLTF.